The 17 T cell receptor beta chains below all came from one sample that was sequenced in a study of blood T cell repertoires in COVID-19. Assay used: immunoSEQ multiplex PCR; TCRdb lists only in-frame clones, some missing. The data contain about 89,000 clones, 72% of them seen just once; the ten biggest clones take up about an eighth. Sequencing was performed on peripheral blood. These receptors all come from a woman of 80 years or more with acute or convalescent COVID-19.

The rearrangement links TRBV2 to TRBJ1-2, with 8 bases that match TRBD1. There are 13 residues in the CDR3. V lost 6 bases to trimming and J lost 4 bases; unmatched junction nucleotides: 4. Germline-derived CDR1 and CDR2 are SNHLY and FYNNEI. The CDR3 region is CASRPGQGYGYTF. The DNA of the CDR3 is TGTGCCAGCAGGCCCGGACAGGGCTATGGCTACACCTTC.

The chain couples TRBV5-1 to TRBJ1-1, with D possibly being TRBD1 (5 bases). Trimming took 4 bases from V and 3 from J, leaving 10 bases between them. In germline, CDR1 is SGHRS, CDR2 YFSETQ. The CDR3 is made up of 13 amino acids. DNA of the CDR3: TGCGCCAGCAGCCCCGGGACTTACACTGAAGCTTTCTTT. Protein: CASSPGTYTEAFF.

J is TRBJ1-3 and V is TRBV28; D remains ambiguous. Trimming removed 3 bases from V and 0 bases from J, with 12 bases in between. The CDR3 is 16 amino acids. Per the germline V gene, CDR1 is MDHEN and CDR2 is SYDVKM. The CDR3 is CASSLGGIVSGNTIYF. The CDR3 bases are TGTGCCAGCAGTTTGGGAGGGATCGTCTCTGGAAACACCATATATTTT. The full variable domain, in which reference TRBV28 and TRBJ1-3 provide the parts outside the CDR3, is DVKVTQSSRYLVKRTGEKVFLECVQDMDHENMFWYRQDPGLGLRLIYFSYDVKMKEKGDIPEGYSVSREKKERFSLILESASTNQTSMYLCASSLGGIVSGNTIYFGEGSWLTVV.

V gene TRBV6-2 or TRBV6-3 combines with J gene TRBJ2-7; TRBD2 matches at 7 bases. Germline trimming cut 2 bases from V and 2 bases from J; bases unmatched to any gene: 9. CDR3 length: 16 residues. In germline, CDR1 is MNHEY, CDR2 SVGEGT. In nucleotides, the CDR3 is TGTGCCAGCAGTTACCCCGCCGGGACTATGCCCTACGAGCAGTACTTC. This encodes CASSYPAGTMPYEQYF.

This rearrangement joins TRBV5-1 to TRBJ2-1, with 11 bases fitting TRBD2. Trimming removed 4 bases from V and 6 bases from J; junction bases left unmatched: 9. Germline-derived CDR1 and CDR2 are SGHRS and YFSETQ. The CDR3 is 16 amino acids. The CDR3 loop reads CASSIYSGGASNEQFF. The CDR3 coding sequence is TGCGCCAGCAGCATCTATAGCGGGGGGGCCTCCAATGAGCAGTTCTTC. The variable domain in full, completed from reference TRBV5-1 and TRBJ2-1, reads KAGVTQTPRYLIKTRGQQVTLSCSPISGHRSVSWYQQTPGQGLQFLFEYFSETQRNKGNFPGRFSGRQFSNSRSEMNVSTLELGDSALYLCASSIYSGGASNEQFFGPGTRLTVL.

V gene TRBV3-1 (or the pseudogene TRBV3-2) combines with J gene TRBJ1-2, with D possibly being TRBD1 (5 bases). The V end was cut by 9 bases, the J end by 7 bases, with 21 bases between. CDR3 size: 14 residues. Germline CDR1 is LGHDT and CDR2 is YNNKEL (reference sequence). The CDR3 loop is CASRGPGSRAGYTF. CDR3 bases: TGTGCCAGTAGGGGACCCGGGAGTCGAGCTGGCTACACCTTC.

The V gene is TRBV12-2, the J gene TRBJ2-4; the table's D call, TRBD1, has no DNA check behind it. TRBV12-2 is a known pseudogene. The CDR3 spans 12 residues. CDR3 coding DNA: TGTGCAAGTCGCTTATTCCCTTTCCCAGGGTACTTC. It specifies CASRLFPFPGYF.

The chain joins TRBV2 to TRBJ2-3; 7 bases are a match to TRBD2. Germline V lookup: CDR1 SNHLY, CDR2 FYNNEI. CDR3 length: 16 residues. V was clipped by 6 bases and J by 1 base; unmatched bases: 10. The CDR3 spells CASRGSGEGGTDTQYF. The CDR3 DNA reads TGTGCCAGCAGGGGGAGTGGGGAGGGAGGCACAGATACGCAGTATTTT.

The CDR3 sequence is CASRAQETQYF. The CDR3, as DNA: TGTGCCAGCAGGGCCCAAGAGACCCAGTACTTC. The rearrangement uses TRBV12-3 or TRBV12-4 and TRBJ2-5; D is unclear. This CDR3 spans 11 amino acids. With 6 bases removed from V and 1 base from J, the gap between germline ends came to 3 bases.

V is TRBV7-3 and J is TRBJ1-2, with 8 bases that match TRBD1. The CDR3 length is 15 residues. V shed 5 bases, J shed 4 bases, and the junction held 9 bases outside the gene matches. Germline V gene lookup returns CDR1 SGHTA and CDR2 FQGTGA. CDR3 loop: CASSATGTGVYGYTF. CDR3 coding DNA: TGTGCCAGCAGCGCTACCGGGACAGGTGTCTATGGCTACACCTTC.

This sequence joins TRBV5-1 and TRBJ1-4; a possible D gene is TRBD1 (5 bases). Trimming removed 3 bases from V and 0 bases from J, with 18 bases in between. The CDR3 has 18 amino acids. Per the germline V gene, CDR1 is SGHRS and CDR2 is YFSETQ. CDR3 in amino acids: CASSSRPAGIATNEKLFF. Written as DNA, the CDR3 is TGCGCCAGCAGCTCTCGCCCAGCAGGGATAGCAACTAATGAAAAACTGTTTTTT.

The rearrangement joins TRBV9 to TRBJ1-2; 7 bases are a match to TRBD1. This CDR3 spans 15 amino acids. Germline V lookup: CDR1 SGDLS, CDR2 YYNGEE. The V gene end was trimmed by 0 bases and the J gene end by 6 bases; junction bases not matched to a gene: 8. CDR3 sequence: CASSVADDRADGYTF. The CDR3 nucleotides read TGTGCCAGCAGCGTAGCTGACGACAGGGCCGATGGCTACACCTTC. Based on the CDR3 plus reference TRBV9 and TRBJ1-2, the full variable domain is DSGVTQTPKHLITATGQRVTLRCSPRSGDLSVYWYQQSLDQGLQFLIQYYNGEERAKGNILERFSAQQFPDLHSELNLSSLELGDSALYFCASSVADDRADGYTFGSGTRLTVV.

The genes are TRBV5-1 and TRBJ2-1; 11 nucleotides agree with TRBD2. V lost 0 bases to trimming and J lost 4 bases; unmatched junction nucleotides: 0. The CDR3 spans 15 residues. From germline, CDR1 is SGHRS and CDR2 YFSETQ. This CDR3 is CASSLGLAGYNEQFF. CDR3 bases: TGCGCCAGCAGCTTGGGACTAGCGGGGTACAATGAGCAGTTCTTC.

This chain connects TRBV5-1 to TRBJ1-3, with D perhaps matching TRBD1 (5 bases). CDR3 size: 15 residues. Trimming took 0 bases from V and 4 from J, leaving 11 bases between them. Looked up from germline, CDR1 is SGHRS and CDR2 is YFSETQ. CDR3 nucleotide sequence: TGCGCCAGCAGCTTGGACGGGGGGTCGGGAAACACCATATATTTT. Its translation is CASSLDGGSGNTIYF.

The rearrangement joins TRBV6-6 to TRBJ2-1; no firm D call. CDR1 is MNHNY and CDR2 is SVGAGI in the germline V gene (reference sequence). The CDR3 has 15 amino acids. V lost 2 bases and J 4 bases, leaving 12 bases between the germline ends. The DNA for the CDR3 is TGTGCCAGCAGTTACCGAACCGGCGGTTACAATGAGCAGTTCTTC. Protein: CASSYRTGGYNEQFF.

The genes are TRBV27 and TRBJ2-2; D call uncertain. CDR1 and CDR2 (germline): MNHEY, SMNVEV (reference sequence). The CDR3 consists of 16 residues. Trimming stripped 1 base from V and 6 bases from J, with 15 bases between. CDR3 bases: TGTGCCAGCAGTTTATTCAACCAACTGGAGCCCGGGGAGCTGTTTTTT. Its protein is CASSLFNQLEPGELFF.

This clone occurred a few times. The CDR3 protein is CASSARGAGGSRDTQYF. The CDR3 nucleotides read TGTGCCAGCAGCGCCCGGGGAGCGGGGGGGAGTAGGGATACGCAGTATTTT. This chain links TRBV9 with TRBJ2-3; 10 bases agree with TRBD2. Trimming cost V 3 bases and J 6 bases; bases outside gene matches: 13. Germline V gene lookup returns CDR1 SGDLS and CDR2 YYNGEE. CDR3 size: 17 residues.